Listed below are T cell receptor beta chains from one sample, sequenced in a study of cytomegalovirus exposure and HLA in healthy donors. Only in-frame clones appear in the TCRdb table, and some are missing; sequencing was by immunoSEQ multiplex PCR. Of some 130,000 clones detected, approximately 80% appear once; the ten largest clones hold under 2.5%. The sequencing sample was made of PBMCs. These receptor sequences come from a man aged 30-40 years in good health and CMV-seronegative. CDR3s include the opening cysteine and the closing phenylalanine or tryptophan. A D gene is named only where the DNA matches it firmly. Rows may omit the clone size; those that give it use once, few, many or a size class.

D: TRBD1
V: TRBV7-8
J: TRBJ2-7
size: -
CDR3: CASSPSQKGQGFYEQYF
DNA: TGTGCCAGCAGCCCTAGCCAAAAGGGACAGGGCTTCTACGAGCAGTACTTC

D: TRBD1
V: TRBV18
J: TRBJ2-1
size: -
CDR3: CASSPGQGVNEQFF
DNA: TGTGCCAGCTCACCGGGACAGGGAGTAAATGAGCAGTTCTTC

D: -
V: TRBV30
J: TRBJ2-5
size: -
CDR3: CAWSVGGPRETQYF
DNA: TGTGCCTGGAGTGTAGGCGGGCCCAGAGAGACCCAGTACTTC

D: TRBD2
V: TRBV4-1
J: TRBJ2-5
size: -
CDR3: CASSLRRAGTSGRNQETQHF
DNA: TGCGCCAGCAGCCTCCGAAGGGCCGGGACTAGCGGGCGGAACCAAGAGACCCAGCACTTC

D: -
V: TRBV4-1
J: TRBJ2-7
size: -
CDR3: CASSQDRTYEQYF
DNA: TGCGCCAGCAGCCAAGACAGAACCTACGAGCAGTACTTC

D: TRBD1
V: TRBV19
J: TRBJ1-5
size: -
CDR3: CASSNRDRRVEYRNQPQHF
DNA: TGTGCCAGTAGTAACCGGGACAGGCGGGTAGAATATCGCAATCAGCCCCAGCATTTT

D: TRBD1
V: TRBV28
J: TRBJ1-2
size: few
CDR3: CASSLGGQVHGGYTF
DNA: TGTGCCAGCAGTTTAGGGGGACAGGTTCATGGTGGCTACACCTTC

D: -
V: TRBV28
J: TRBJ1-5
size: -
CDR3: CASSFGGGKQPQHF
DNA: TGTGCCAGCAGTTTTGGCGGGGGCAAACAGCCCCAGCATTTT

D: TRBD2
V: TRBV7-9
J: TRBJ2-4
size: -
CDR3: CASSLGGGQTKNIQYF
DNA: TGTGCCAGCAGCTTAGGGGGAGGGCAGACCAAAAACATTCAGTACTTC

D: -
V: TRBV5-1
J: TRBJ1-3
size: -
CDR3: CASSLGAPGEFGNTIYF
DNA: TGCGCCAGCAGCTTGGGTGCCCCGGGGGAATTTGGGAACACCATATATTTT

D: -
V: TRBV2
J: TRBJ1-5
size: -
CDR3: CASSESRTDIGPQHF
DNA: TGTGCCAGCAGTGAATCACGGACGGACATTGGGCCCCAGCATTTT

D: TRBD1
V: TRBV7-9
J: TRBJ2-7
size: -
CDR3: CASSLEGAGTYEQYF
DNA: TGTGCCAGCAGCTTAGAGGGGGCTGGAACCTACGAGCAGTACTTC

D: TRBD2
V: TRBV4-2
J: TRBJ2-5
size: -
CDR3: CASSQGVTSGRETQYF
DNA: TGTGCCAGCAGCCAAGGCGTGACTAGCGGGAGAGAGACCCAGTACTTC

D: -
V: TRBV28
J: TRBJ2-7
size: -
CDR3: CASSFFGSKGEQYF
DNA: TGTGCCAGCAGTTTTTTCGGGAGTAAAGGTGAGCAGTACTTC

D: -
V: TRBV6-1
J: TRBJ2-1
size: -
CDR3: CAISEGSSSYNEQFF
DNA: TGTGCCATAAGTGAAGGGTCCAGCTCCTACAATGAGCAGTTCTTC

D: -
V: TRBV6-5
J: TRBJ1-1
size: -
CDR3: CASSYSTGAGTEAFF
DNA: TGTGCCAGCAGTTACTCGACTGGGGCCGGCACTGAAGCTTTCTTT

D: -
V: TRBV7-8
J: TRBJ1-2
size: -
CDR3: CASSLNFHNYGYTF
DNA: TGTGCCAGCAGCTTAAATTTCCATAACTATGGCTACACCTTC

D: -
V: TRBV6-5
J: TRBJ2-3
size: -
CDR3: CASYSPTSTDTQYF
DNA: TGTGCCAGCTACAGTCCCACTAGCACAGATACGCAGTATTTT

D: -
V: TRBV7-3
J: TRBJ2-1
size: few
CDR3: CASSLRGDPYNEQFF
DNA: TGTGCCAGCAGCTTAAGGGGGGACCCATACAATGAGCAGTTCTTC

D: TRBD1
V: TRBV5-1
J: TRBJ2-5
size: -
CDR3: CASSYRQGRETQYF
DNA: TGCGCCAGCAGTTATAGACAGGGGAGAGAGACCCAGTACTTC

D: TRBD1
V: TRBV5-6
J: TRBJ2-2
size: once
CDR3: CASSSTGTGYTGELFF
DNA: TGTGCCAGCAGCAGTACCGGGACAGGGTACACCGGGGAGCTGTTTTTT

D: TRBD2
V: TRBV2
J: TRBJ2-2
size: -
CDR3: CASSTPGLAGARAGELFF
DNA: TGTGCCAGCAGTACTCCGGGACTAGCGGGAGCTCGGGCCGGGGAGCTGTTTTTT

D: TRBD1
V: TRBV28
J: TRBJ1-5
size: -
CDR3: CASSRTGIHQPQHF
DNA: TGTGCCAGCAGTAGGACAGGGATCCATCAGCCCCAGCATTTT

D: TRBD2
V: TRBV6-5
J: TRBJ2-3
size: -
CDR3: CASSLLAGGIDTQYF
DNA: TGTGCCAGCAGCCTACTAGCGGGAGGGATAGATACGCAGTATTTT

D: TRBD2
V: TRBV5-1
J: TRBJ2-3
size: -
CDR3: CASSPLAGAYTDTQYF
DNA: TGCGCCAGCAGCCCTCTAGCGGGGGCCTACACAGATACGCAGTATTTT

D: -
V: TRBV18
J: TRBJ1-1
size: -
CDR3: CASSPDTMGTEAFF
DNA: TGTGCCAGCTCACCTGACACCATGGGCACTGAAGCTTTCTTT

D: -
V: TRBV25-1
J: TRBJ1-1
size: few
CDR3: CASSRSGDRFTEAFF
DNA: TGTGCCAGCAGTCGGAGCGGGGATCGTTTCACTGAAGCTTTCTTT

D: TRBD2
V: TRBV5-1
J: TRBJ2-1
size: -
CDR3: CASSLGLGTSGSPYNEQFF
DNA: TGCGCCAGCAGCTTGGGCCTAGGGACTAGCGGGAGCCCCTACAATGAGCAGTTCTTC

D: TRBD2
V: TRBV11-1
J: TRBJ2-5
size: few
CDR3: CASSLEPVGLAWETQYF
DNA: TGTGCCAGCAGCTTAGAGCCCGTCGGACTAGCATGGGAGACCCAGTACTTC

D: -
V: TRBV6-1
J: TRBJ2-7
size: -
CDR3: CASSPQISYEQYF
DNA: TGTGCCAGCAGCCCACAGATCTCCTACGAGCAGTACTTC

D: -
V: TRBV4-1
J: TRBJ2-1
size: -
CDR3: CASSQDLADEQFF
DNA: TGCGCCAGCAGCCAAGATCTGGCGGATGAGCAGTTCTTC

D: -
V: TRBV9
J: TRBJ2-3
size: -
CDR3: CASSTRTTSSTDTQYF
DNA: TGTGCCAGCAGCACACGGACTACCTCTAGCACAGATACGCAGTATTTT

D: TRBD2
V: TRBV15
J: TRBJ2-1
size: -
CDR3: CATSRERGLAGGTYNEQFF
DNA: TGTGCCACCAGCAGAGAGCGGGGACTAGCGGGAGGAACATACAATGAGCAGTTCTTC

D: TRBD1
V: TRBV9
J: TRBJ2-7
size: once
CDR3: CASSVGYGTVDYEQYF
DNA: TGTGCCAGCAGCGTAGGGTACGGGACAGTAGATTACGAGCAGTACTTC

D: TRBD2
V: TRBV29-1
J: TRBJ2-2
size: -
CDR3: CSVEKAGREGSGELFF
DNA: TGCAGCGTTGAAAAAGCGGGGCGGGAGGGGTCCGGGGAGCTGTTTTTT

D: -
V: TRBV5-1
J: TRBJ2-1
size: -
CDR3: CASSLGRDVYNEQFF
DNA: TGCGCCAGCAGCTTAGGCCGGGATGTCTACAATGAGCAGTTCTTC

D: TRBD2
V: TRBV4-1
J: TRBJ2-3
size: -
CDR3: CASSQGALRRERADTQYF
DNA: TGCGCCAGCAGCCAAGGGGCCCTTCGGCGGGAGCGGGCAGATACGCAGTATTTT

D: -
V: TRBV28
J: TRBJ2-1
size: once
CDR3: CASSFRRDSYNEQFF
DNA: TGTGCCAGCAGTTTCAGGCGGGACTCCTACAATGAGCAGTTCTTC

D: -
V: TRBV28
J: TRBJ2-7
size: -
CDR3: CASSFGEGNEQYF
DNA: TGTGCCAGCAGTTTCGGGGAAGGGAACGAGCAGTACTTC

D: TRBD2
V: TRBV4-1
J: TRBJ2-7
size: -
CDR3: CASSQDHTSAGGEQYF
DNA: TGCGCCAGCAGCCAAGATCACACTAGCGCCGGCGGGGAGCAGTACTTC

D: -
V: TRBV20-1
J: TRBJ1-2
size: -
CDR3: CSAEGGNGYTF
DNA: TGCAGTGCTGAAGGGGGAAATGGCTACACCTTC

D: -
V: TRBV12-5
J: TRBJ2-1
size: -
CDR3: CASGLVVSGSYNEQFF
DNA: TGTGCTAGTGGTTTGGTAGTGTCGGGCTCCTACAATGAGCAGTTCTTC

D: -
V: TRBV15
J: TRBJ2-1
size: -
CDR3: CATRAFSSHNEQFF
DNA: TGTGCCACCAGAGCCTTCTCGTCCCACAATGAGCAGTTCTTC

D: TRBD1
V: TRBV30
J: TRBJ2-2
size: -
CDR3: CAWSEQGHGELFF
DNA: TGTGCCTGGAGTGAACAGGGGCACGGGGAGCTGTTTTTT

D: -
V: TRBV2
J: TRBJ2-7
size: -
CDR3: CASSDWAPEQYF
DNA: TGTGCCAGCAGTGATTGGGCGCCAGAGCAGTACTTC

D: -
V: TRBV27
J: TRBJ1-3
size: few
CDR3: CASSLSGRGSGNTIYF
DNA: TGTGCCAGCAGTTTATCAGGCAGGGGCTCTGGAAACACCATATATTTT

D: -
V: TRBV2
J: TRBJ1-2
size: -
CDR3: CASSEARTAYGYTF
DNA: TGTGCCAGCAGTGAAGCAAGGACTGCCTATGGCTACACCTTC

D: TRBD2
V: TRBV4-1
J: TRBJ2-2
size: -
CDR3: CASRLAGTGELFF
DNA: TGCGCCAGCAGACTAGCGGGAACCGGGGAGCTGTTTTTT

D: -
V: TRBV21-1
J: TRBJ2-5
size: few
CDR3: CASSKLGNRQGARETQYF
DNA: TGTGCCAGCAGCAAACTTGGTAACCGACAGGGGGCCAGAGAGACCCAGTACTTC

D: -
V: TRBV5-6
J: TRBJ1-2
size: -
CDR3: CASSLGVSNYGYTF
DNA: TGTGCCAGCAGCTTGGGAGTGTCTAACTATGGCTACACCTTC

D: -
V: TRBV7-2
J: TRBJ2-5
size: -
CDR3: CASSLTRDWEETQYF
DNA: TGTGCCAGCAGCTTGACCCGGGACTGGGAAGAGACCCAGTACTTC

D: -
V: TRBV7-9
J: TRBJ2-3
size: -
CDR3: CASNGRGTDTQYF
DNA: TGTGCCAGCAATGGCAGGGGCACAGATACGCAGTATTTT